This T cell receptor (beta chain) was recorded in a study of regulatory T cells in long-lasting Graves disease. Whole-study context: Freshly diagnosed Graves' patients had used antithyroid drugs for under 3 months. General study results and limits: Accuracy could have been hurt by small sample size. Between persistent patients, roughly 2,600 public clonotypes were shared, exceeding the roughly 940 shared between new patients.

In building TCR beta libraries, iRepertoire HTBI primers were used together with Arm-PCR of CDR3 regions. MiXCR, applied by TCRdb to the multiplex PCR reads, yields one record per CDR3 protein. The data contain about 530,000 distinct CDR3 sequences, about 16% of them singletons. Time point given: newly diagnosed GD, antithyroid drugs for less than 3 months. Researchers made the TCR library from RNA that was extracted from PBMCs. Guidelines of the American Thyroid Association were used to diagnose Graves' disease. Germline CDR1 reads SGHVS; CDR2 reads FQNEAQ. J gave up 8 bases and V 5 bases, and 9 bases lay outside the gene matches. The CDR3 is made up of 15 amino acids. In this sample, this clonotype turned up many times. The antigen is undetermined. The sample also formed part of further work on T cells in Graves' hyperthyroidism and ophthalmopathy.

This receptor was obtained from a middle-aged woman with Graves disease. The chain carries TRBV7-8 and TRBJ1-4; TRBD1 aligns across 9 bases. The material sequenced was peripheral blood mononuclear cells (PBMCs), taken at new diagnosis, from a patient treated with antithyroid drugs. The CDR3 reads CASSESGTGYEKLFF. For the CDR3, the DNA is TGTGCCAGCAGCGAGTCCGGGACAGGGTACGAAAAACTGTTTTTT.